The clone carrying this TCR beta chain was found many times. No antigen is known for it. The data stem from a study of neurological immune-mediated disorders. The authors produced cDNA by 5'RACE using 10-nucleotide random UMIs. One entry per CDR3 protein, called by TCRdb with MiXCR from the 5' RACE reads. The sample includes over 60,000 distinct CDR3 sequences, under 5% seen only once; the top ten take 3% to 4%. CDR3 length: 13 residues. Germline CDR1 and CDR2: SGHVS and FQNEAQ. The V gene lost 6 bases and the J gene lost 2 bases, with 10 bases spanning the gap. Study-level findings and limits: Sharing of CDR3 amino acid sequences among expanded clones across subjects was absent, suggesting private repertoires in all groups.

The J gene is TRBJ2-5, the V gene TRBV7-8; possible D gene TRBD2, 5 bases. Material for sequencing was PBMCs. The sequence came from a woman between 50 and 59 years old with multiple sclerosis. CDR3 in amino acids: CASRPTRQETQYF. The CDR3 coding sequence is TGTGCCAGCAGGCCTACTAGGCAAGAGACCCAGTACTTC.